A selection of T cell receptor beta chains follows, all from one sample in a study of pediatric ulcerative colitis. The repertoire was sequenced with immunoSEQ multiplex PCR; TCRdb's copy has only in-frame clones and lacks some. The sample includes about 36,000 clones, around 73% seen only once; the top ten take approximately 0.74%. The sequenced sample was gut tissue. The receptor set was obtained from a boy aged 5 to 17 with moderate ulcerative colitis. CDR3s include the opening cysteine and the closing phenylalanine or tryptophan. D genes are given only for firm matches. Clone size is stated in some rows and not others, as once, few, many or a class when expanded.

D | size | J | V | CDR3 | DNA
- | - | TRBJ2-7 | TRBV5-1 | CASSLVPLYEQYF | TGCGCCAGCAGCTTGGTGCCGCTTTACGAGCAGTACTTC
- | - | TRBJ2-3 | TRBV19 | CASSPYPRTNTDTQYF | TGTGCCAGTAGTCCATACCCGCGGACGAACACAGATACGCAGTATTTT
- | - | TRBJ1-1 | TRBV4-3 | CASSPDTVGVGGNTEAFF | TGCGCCAGCAGCCCCGACACGGTCGGGGTGGGTGGGAACACTGAAGCTTTCTTT
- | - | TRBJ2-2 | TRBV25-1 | CASSENRIPVAGELFF | TGTGCCAGCAGTGAAAACCGGATCCCGGTGGCCGGGGAGCTGTTTTTT
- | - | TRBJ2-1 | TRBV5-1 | CASGGGLSSYNEQFF | TGCGCCAGCGGCGGAGGTTTGAGCTCCTACAATGAGCAGTTCTTC
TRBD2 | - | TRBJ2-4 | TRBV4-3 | CASSQDPSGGAKNIQYF | TGCGCCAGCAGCCAAGATCCCAGCGGGGGGGCCAAAAACATTCAGTACTTC
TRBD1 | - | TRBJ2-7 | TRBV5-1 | CASSLEGQGVYEQYF | TGCGCCAGCAGCCTCGAAGGACAGGGAGTATACGAGCAGTACTTC
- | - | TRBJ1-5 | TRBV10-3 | CAISESIEPGGTPQHF | TGTGCCATCAGTGAGTCGATAGAACCCGGGGGGACGCCCCAGCATTTT
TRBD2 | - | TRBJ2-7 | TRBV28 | CASGTSGSFLSEQYF | TGTGCCAGCGGAACTAGCGGGAGTTTCTTGTCCGAGCAGTACTTC
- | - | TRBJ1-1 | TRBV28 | CASSFPSKNTEAFF | TGTGCCAGCAGTTTCCCAAGCAAGAACACTGAAGCTTTCTTT
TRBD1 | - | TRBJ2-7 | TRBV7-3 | CASSLEAGGNTYEQYF | TGTGCCAGCAGCTTAGAGGCAGGGGGCAACACCTACGAGCAGTACTTC
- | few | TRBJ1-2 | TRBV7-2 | CASSLAERRSGYTF | TGTGCCAGCAGCTTAGCGGAGCGACGGAGCGGCTACACCTTC
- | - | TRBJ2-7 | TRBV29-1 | CSVEGPGRGRNEQYF | TGCAGCGTTGAGGGGCCCGGGAGGGGGCGTAACGAGCAGTACTTC
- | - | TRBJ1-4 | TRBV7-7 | CASSLGTGRKLFF | TGTGCCAGCAGCTTAGGAACAGGTCGAAAACTGTTTTTT
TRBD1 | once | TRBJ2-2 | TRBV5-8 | CASSPNRDSPNTGELFF | TGTGCCAGCAGCCCCAACCGGGACAGCCCTAACACCGGGGAGCTGTTTTTT
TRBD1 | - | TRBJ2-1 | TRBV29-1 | CSVSRDRVRNEQFF | TGCAGCGTTAGCCGGGACAGGGTAAGGAATGAGCAGTTCTTC
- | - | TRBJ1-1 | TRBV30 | CAWSPTNTEAFF | TGTGCCTGGAGTCCGACGAACACTGAAGCTTTCTTT
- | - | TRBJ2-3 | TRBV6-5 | CASRVADTQYF | TGTGCCAGCAGGGTGGCAGATACGCAGTATTTT
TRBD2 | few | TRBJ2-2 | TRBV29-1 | CSALAATSGFAGELFF | TGCAGCGCTTTAGCAGCGACTAGCGGGTTTGCCGGGGAGCTGTTTTTT
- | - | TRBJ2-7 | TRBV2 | CASSSPTQTTSEDF | TGTGCCAGCAGCTCACCTACCCAGACTACGAGCGAGGACTTC
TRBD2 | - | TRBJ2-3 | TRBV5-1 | CASSLGPGLAGWDTQYF | TGCGCCAGCAGCTTGGGCCCGGGACTAGCGGGATGGGATACGCAGTATTTT
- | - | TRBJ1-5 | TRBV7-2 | CASSPAGGQRGAQHF | TGTGCCAGCAGCCCAGCCGGGGGCCAGAGGGGGGCCCAGCATTTT
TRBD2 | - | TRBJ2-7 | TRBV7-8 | CASSLAILAGGSYEQYF | TGTGCCAGCAGCTTAGCCATCCTAGCGGGGGGGTCCTACGAGCAGTACTTC
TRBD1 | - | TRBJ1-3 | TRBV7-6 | CASSLYDPFRTGLSGNTIYF | TGTGCCAGCAGCTTATACGACCCGTTCCGGACAGGACTCTCTGGAAACACCATATATTTT
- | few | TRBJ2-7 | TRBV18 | CASSPQDMSSYEQYF | TGTGCCAGCTCACCCCAGGATATGAGCTCCTACGAGCAGTACTTC
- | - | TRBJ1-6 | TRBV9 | CASSEGGLGPLHF | TGTGCCAGCAGCGAGGGTGGGTTAGGACCCCTCCACTTT
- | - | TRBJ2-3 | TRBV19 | CASTGTRSFTDTQYF | TGTGCCAGTACGGGGACACGGTCCTTCACAGATACGCAGTATTTT
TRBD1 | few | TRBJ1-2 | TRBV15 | CATSRDRAGGYTF | TGTGCCACCAGCCGGGACAGGGCCGGTGGCTACACCTTC
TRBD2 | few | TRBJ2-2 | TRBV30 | CAGTRTSGATGELFF | TGTGCCGGGACTAGGACTAGCGGGGCCACCGGGGAGCTGTTTTTT
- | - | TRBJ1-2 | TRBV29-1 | CSVEERVWDYGYTF | TGCAGCGTTGAAGAAAGGGTTTGGGACTATGGCTACACCTTC
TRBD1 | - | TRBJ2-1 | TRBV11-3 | CASSQRTGDGGEQFF | TGTGCCAGCAGCCAACGGACAGGGGATGGCGGTGAGCAGTTCTTC
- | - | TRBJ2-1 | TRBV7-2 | CASSLGRTNEQFF | TGTGCCAGCAGCTTAGGGAGGACGAATGAGCAGTTCTTC
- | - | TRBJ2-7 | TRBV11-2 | CASSPGPSREQYF | TGTGCCAGCAGTCCGGGACCATCAAGGGAGCAGTACTTC
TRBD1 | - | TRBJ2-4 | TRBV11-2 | CASRHGTGVIQYF | TGTGCCAGCAGGCACGGGACAGGGGTCATTCAGTACTTC
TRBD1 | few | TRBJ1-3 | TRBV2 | CASSTGVGNTIYF | TGTGCCAGCAGTACAGGGGTGGGAAACACCATATATTTT
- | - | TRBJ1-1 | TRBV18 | CASSPLVDTEAFF | TGTGCCAGCTCACCACTAGTAGACACTGAAGCTTTCTTT
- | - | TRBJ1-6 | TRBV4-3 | CASSPDSRADSPLHF | TGCGCCAGCAGCCCCGATTCCCGGGCGGATTCACCCCTCCACTTT
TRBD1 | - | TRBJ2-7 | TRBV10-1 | CARGSGTGKYEQYF | TGCGCCAGGGGTTCCGGGACAGGGAAGTACGAGCAGTACTTC
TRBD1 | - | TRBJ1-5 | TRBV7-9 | CASSLGGLTGRQPQHF | TGTGCCAGCAGCTTAGGGGGATTGACAGGGCGGCAGCCCCAGCATTTT
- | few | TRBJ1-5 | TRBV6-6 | CASTYSWMGSNQPQHF | TGTGCCAGCACATATTCTTGGATGGGTAGCAATCAGCCCCAGCATTTT
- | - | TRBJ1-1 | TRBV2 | CASSEGGQGGTEAFF | TGTGCCAGCAGTGAAGGGGGGCAGGGAGGGACTGAAGCTTTCTTT